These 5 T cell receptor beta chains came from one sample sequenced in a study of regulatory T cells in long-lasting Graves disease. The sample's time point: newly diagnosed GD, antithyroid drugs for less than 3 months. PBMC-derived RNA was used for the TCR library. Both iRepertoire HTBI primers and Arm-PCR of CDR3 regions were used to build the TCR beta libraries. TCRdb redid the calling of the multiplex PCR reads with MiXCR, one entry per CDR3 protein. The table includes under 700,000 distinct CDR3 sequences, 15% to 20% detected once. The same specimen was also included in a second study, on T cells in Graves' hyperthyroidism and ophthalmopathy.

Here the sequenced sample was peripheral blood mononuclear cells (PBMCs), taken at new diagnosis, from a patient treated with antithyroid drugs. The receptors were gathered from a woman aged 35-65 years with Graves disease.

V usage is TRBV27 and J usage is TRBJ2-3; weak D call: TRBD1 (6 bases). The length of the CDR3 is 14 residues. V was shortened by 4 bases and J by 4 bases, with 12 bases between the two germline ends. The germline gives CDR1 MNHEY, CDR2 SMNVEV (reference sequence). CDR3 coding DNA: TGTGCCAGCAGTTCACAGGGTTCTGCAGATACGCAGTATTTT. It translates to CASSSQGSADTQYF.

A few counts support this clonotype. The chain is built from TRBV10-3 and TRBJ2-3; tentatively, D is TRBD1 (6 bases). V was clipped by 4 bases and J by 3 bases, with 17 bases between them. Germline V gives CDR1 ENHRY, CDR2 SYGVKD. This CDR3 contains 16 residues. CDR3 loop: CAISGAGPGVTDTQYF. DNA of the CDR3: TGTGCCATCAGTGGGGCTGGGCCAGGGGTGACAGATACGCAGTATTTT.

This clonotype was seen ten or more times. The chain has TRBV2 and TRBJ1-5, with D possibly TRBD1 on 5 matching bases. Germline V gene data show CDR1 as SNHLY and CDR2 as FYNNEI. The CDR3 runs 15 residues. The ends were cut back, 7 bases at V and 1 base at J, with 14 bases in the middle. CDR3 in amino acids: CASKQGTSSNQPQHF. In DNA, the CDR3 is TGTGCCAGCAAGCAGGGAACATCCAGCAATCAGCCCCAGCATTTT.

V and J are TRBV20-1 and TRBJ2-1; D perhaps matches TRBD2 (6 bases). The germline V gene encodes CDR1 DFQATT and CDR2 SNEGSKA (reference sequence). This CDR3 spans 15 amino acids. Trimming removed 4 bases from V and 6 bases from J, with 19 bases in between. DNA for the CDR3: TGCAGTGCTATTAGTGCGACTAGATTTTTCAATGAGCAGTTCTTC. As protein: CSAISATRFFNEQFF.

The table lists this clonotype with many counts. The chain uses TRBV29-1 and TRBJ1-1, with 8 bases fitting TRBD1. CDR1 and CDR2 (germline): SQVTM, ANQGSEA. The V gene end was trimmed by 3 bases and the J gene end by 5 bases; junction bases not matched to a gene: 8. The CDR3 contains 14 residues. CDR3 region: CSVEGTGGVTEAFF. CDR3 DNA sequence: TGCAGCGTTGAGGGCACAGGGGGGGTGACTGAAGCTTTCTTT.